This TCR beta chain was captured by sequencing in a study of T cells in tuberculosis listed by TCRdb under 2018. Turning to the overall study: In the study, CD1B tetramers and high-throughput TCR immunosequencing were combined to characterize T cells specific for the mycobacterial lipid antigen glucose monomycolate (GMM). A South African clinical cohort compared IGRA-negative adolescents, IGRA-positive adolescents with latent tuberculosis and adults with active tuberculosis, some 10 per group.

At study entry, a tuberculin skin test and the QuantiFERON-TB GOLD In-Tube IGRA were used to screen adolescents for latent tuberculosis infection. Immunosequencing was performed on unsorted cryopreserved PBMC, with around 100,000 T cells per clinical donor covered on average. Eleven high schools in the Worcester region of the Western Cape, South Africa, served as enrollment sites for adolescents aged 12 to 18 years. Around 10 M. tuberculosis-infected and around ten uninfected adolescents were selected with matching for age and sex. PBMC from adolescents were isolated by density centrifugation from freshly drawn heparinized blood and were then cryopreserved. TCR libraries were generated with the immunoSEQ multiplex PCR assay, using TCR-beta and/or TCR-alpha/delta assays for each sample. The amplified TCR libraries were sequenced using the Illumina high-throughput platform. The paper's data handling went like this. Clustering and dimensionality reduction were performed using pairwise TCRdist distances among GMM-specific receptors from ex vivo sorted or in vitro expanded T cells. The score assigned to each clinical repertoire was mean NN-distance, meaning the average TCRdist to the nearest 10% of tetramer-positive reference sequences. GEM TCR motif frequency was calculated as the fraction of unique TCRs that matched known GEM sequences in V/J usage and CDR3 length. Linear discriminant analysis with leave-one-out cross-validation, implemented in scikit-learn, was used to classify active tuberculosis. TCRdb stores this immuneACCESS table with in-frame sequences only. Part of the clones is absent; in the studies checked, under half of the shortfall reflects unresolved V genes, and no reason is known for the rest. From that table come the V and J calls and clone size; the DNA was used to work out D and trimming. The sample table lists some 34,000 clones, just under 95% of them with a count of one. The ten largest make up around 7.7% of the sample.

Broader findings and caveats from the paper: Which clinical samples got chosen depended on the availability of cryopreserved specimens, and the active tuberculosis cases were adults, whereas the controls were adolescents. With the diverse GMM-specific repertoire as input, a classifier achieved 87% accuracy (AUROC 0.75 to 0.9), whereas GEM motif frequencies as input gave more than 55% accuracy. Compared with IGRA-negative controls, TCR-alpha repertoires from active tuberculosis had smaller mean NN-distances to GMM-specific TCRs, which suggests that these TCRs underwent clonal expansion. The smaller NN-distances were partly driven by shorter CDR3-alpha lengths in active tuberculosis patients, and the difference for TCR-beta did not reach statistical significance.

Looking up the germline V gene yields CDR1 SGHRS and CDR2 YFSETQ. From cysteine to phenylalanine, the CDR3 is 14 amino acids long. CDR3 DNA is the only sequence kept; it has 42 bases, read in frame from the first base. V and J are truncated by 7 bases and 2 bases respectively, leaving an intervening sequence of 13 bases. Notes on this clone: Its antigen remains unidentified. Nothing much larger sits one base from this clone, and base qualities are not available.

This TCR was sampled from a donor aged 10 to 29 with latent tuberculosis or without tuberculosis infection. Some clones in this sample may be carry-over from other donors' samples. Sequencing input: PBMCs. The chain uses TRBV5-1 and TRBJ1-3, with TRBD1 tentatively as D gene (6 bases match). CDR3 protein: CASQTGNPGNTIYF. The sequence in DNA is TGCGCCAGCCAAACAGGGAACCCTGGAAACACCATATATTTT.